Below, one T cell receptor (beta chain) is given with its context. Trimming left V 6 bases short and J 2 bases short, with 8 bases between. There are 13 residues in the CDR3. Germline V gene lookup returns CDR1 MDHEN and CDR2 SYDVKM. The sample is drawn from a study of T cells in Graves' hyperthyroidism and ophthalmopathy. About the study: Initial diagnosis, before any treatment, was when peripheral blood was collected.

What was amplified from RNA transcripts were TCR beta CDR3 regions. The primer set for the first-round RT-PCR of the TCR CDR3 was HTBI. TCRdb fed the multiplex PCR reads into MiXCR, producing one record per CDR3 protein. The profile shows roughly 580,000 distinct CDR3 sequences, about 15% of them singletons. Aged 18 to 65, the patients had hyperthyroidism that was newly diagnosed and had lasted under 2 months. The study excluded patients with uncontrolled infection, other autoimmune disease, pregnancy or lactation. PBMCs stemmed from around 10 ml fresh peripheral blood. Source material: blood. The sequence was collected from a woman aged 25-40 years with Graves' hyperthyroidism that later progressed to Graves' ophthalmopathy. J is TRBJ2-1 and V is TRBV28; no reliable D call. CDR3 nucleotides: TGTGCCAGCAGCCCAAAGGCCTACAATGAGCAGTTCTTC. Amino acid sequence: CASSPKAYNEQFF.